Presented here are 2 T cell receptor beta chains from one specimen sequenced in a study of tumor and adjacent non-tumor tissue in lung cancer. The template was RNA from unsorted bulk tissue. TCRbeta libraries were built with three rounds of nested PCR, modified from ARM-PCR. TCRdb recomputed calls from the multiplex PCR reads with MiXCR, one row per CDR3 protein. The data show 100,000 to 120,000 distinct CDR3 sequences, with 84% seen just once and approximately 22% held by the top ten. The specimen sequenced was lung tumor tissue. These receptors all stem from a man in his 70s with non-small cell lung cancer.

On this clonotype: The CDR3 does not end in the conserved phenylalanine or tryptophan, so this is likely a read error. V usage is TRBV27 and J usage is TRBJ2-2, with TRBD1 matching over 7 bases. The CDR3 sequence is 15 residues long. Germline values: CDR1 MNHEY, CDR2 SMNVEV (reference sequence). CDR3 loop: CATSNRGSNTGELFI. CDR3 DNA sequence: TGTGCCACCAGTAACAGGGGCTCAAACACCGGGGAGCTGTTTATT.

This chain connects TRBV6-5 to TRBJ1-1, with D tentatively TRBD1 (6 bases). Germline V lookup: CDR1 MNHEY, CDR2 SVGAGI. The CDR3 is made up of 14 amino acids. Here the CDR3 DNA reads TGTGTCAGGGGTTACTCGAATACAGACACTGAAGCTTTCTTT. It is translated as CVRGYSNTDTEAFF.